These T cell receptor beta chains were read from a single sample in a study of beta chain features in type 1 diabetes. The protocol was immunoSEQ multiplex PCR, while the TCRdb copy is restricted to in-frame clones and leaves out a portion. The sample comprises over 600,000 clones, over 10% of which are singletons, and more than 0.09% rests with the top ten. The specimen was naive CD4+ T cells from blood. Every receptor here comes from a man aged 25-45 years with type 1 diabetes. CDR3s include the opening cysteine and the closing phenylalanine or tryptophan. A D gene is named only where the DNA matches it firmly. The size of a clone is reported for some rows only, either as once, few or many, or as a class for expanded clones.

v_gene	abundance	j_gene	d_gene	CDR3aa	CDR3nt
TRBV18	few	TRBJ1-5	-	CASSPPGPNQPQHF	TGTGCCAGCTCACCACCGGGTCCTAATCAGCCCCAGCATTTT
TRBV30	-	TRBJ1-5	-	CAWSVGQGLRQPQHF	TGTGCCTGGAGTGTCGGGCAGGGGTTACGACAGCCCCAGCATTTT
TRBV5-1	few	TRBJ1-6	-	CASSNLDRSSYNSPLHF	TGCGCCAGCAGCAACCTGGACAGAAGCTCCTATAATTCACCCCTCCACTTT
TRBV27	-	TRBJ1-5	TRBD1	CASSGDRAQPQHF	TGTGCCAGCAGTGGGGACAGGGCACAGCCCCAGCATTTT
TRBV6-5	few	TRBJ2-7	-	CASSSRGYEQYF	TGTGCCAGCAGTTCTCGGGGCTACGAGCAGTACTTC
TRBV7-9	-	TRBJ2-4	-	CASSLVGSAAKNIQYF	TGTGCCAGCAGCTTAGTCGGCAGCGCGGCCAAAAACATTCAGTACTTC
TRBV2	-	TRBJ1-6	TRBD1	CASSDVGTGIFESPLHF	TGTGCCAGCAGTGATGTTGGGACAGGGATTTTCGAATCACCCCTCCACTTT
TRBV7-8	few	TRBJ1-3	-	CASSPELNTIYF	TGTGCCAGCAGCCCCGAGCTAAACACCATATATTTT
TRBV1	-	TRBJ2-5	-	CTSSRTGTGPGETQYF	TGCACCAGCAGCCGGACCGGGACAGGCCCGGGAGAGACCCAGTACTTC
TRBV30	-	TRBJ1-4	-	CAWKIGLSSEKLFF	TGTGCCTGGAAAATCGGACTCTCAAGTGAAAAACTGTTTTTT
TRBV7-9	-	TRBJ2-6	-	CASSLMDGANVLTF	TGTGCCAGCAGCTTGATGGACGGGGCCAACGTCCTGACTTTC
TRBV11-3	few	TRBJ2-2	TRBD1	CASSQGQGRTGELFF	TGTGCCAGCAGCCAAGGACAGGGGAGAACCGGGGAGCTGTTTTTT
TRBV30	-	TRBJ2-2	-	CAWSVRHAGELFF	TGTGCCTGGAGTGTACGACATGCCGGGGAGCTGTTTTTT
TRBV6-1	-	TRBJ1-6	-	CASSEAQGRNSPLHF	TGTGCCAGCAGTGAAGCCCAGGGACGGAATTCACCCCTCCACTTT
TRBV5-1	few	TRBJ2-5	-	CASSRAGEETQYF	TGCGCCAGCAGCCGCGCCGGGGAAGAGACCCAGTACTTC
TRBV6-1	few	TRBJ2-2	-	CASGERNTGELFF	TGTGCCAGCGGGGAGCGGAACACCGGGGAGCTGTTTTTT
TRBV5-1	few	TRBJ2-2	TRBD1	CASSGGQSTGELFF	TGCGCCAGCAGCGGGGGACAGTCTACCGGGGAGCTGTTTTTT
TRBV5-1	-	TRBJ2-3	-	CASRRTGKTDTQYF	TGCGCCAGCAGGCGGACGGGGAAAACAGATACGCAGTATTTT
TRBV7-2	few	TRBJ2-5	TRBD1	CASSSRDRGWETQYF	TGTGCCAGCAGCTCCCGGGACAGGGGTTGGGAGACCCAGTACTTC
TRBV10-3	few	TRBJ2-3	-	CAINPRLSSTDTQYF	TGTGCCATCAATCCCCGACTCTCTAGCACAGATACGCAGTATTTT
TRBV28	-	TRBJ1-6	-	CASSANSPLHF	TGTGCCAGCAGCGCGAATTCACCCCTCCACTTT
TRBV5-6	-	TRBJ1-1	TRBD1	CASSWTGSTEAFF	TGTGCCAGCAGTTGGACAGGAAGCACTGAAGCTTTCTTT
TRBV5-8	once	TRBJ1-5	-	CASSLPVDQPQHF	TGTGCCAGCAGCTTGCCCGTGGATCAGCCCCAGCATTTT
TRBV28	-	TRBJ2-1	-	CASSWTFLRSYNEQFF	TGTGCCAGCAGTTGGACTTTCCTTCGCTCCTACAATGAGCAGTTCTTC
TRBV2	few	TRBJ2-3	-	CASKSDEGTDTQYF	TGTGCCAGCAAATCCGATGAGGGCACAGATACGCAGTATTTT
TRBV27	few	TRBJ2-1	-	CASSSPRRWEQFF	TGTGCCAGCAGTTCCCCAAGAAGGTGGGAGCAGTTCTTC
TRBV30	few	TRBJ2-2	-	CAWSAGGSSGELFF	TGTGCCTGGAGTGCCGGGGGCTCGTCCGGGGAGCTGTTTTTT
TRBV4-3	many	TRBJ1-6	-	CASSQDTSPLHF	TGCGCCAGCAGCCAAGATACTTCACCCCTCCACTTT
TRBV27	-	TRBJ1-1	-	CATRGPFEFEAFF	TGTGCCACCAGGGGCCCATTTGAGTTTGAAGCTTTCTTT
TRBV5-6	-	TRBJ1-2	-	CASSFYLGYTF	TGTGCCAGCAGCTTTTACTTAGGCTACACCTTC
TRBV27	-	TRBJ2-7	-	CASSFTGPYEQYF	TGTGCCAGCAGTTTCACGGGGCCCTACGAGCAGTACTTC
TRBV7-9	-	TRBJ2-2	-	CASSPLTILTGELFF	TGTGCCAGCAGCCCTCTTACGATCCTGACCGGGGAGCTGTTTTTT
TRBV7-9	-	TRBJ1-4	TRBD1	CASSASDRGTNEKLFF	TGTGCCAGCAGCGCATCTGACAGGGGGACAAATGAAAAACTGTTTTTT
TRBV7-9	-	TRBJ1-6	TRBD1	CASSPTGGNSPLHF	TGTGCCAGCAGCCCGACAGGGGGTAATTCACCCCTCCACTTT
TRBV5-1	-	TRBJ2-3	-	CASSFILGGDTDTQYF	TGCGCCAGCAGCTTCATTTTGGGGGGCGACACAGATACGCAGTATTTT